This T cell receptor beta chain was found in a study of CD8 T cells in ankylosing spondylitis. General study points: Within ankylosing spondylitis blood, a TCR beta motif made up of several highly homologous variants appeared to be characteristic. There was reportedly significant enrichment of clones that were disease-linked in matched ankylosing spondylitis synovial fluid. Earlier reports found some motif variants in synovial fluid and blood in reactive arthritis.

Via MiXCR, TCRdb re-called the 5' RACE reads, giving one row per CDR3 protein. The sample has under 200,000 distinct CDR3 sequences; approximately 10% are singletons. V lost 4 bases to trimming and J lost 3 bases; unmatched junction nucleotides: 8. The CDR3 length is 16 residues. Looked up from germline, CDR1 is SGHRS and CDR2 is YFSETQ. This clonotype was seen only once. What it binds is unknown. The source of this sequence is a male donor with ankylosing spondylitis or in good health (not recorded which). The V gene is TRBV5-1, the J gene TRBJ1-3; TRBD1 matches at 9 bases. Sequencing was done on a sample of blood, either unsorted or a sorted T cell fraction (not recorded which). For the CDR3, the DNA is TGCGCCAGCAGCCCTCTGACAGGGGGGGATGGAAACACCATATATTTT. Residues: CASSPLTGGDGNTIYF.